The clone carrying this TCR beta chain occurred many times. Each CDR3 protein is one row after TCRdb ran MiXCR on the 5' RACE reads. The sample shows about 100,000 distinct CDR3 sequences, 8.5% to 9% of them seen only once. Trimming took off 6 bases at V and 7 bases at J, with 12 bases between the two ends. This CDR3 region has 12 residues. The sample originates from a study of CD8 T cells in ankylosing spondylitis. The clonotype originates from a male donor with ankylosing spondylitis or in good health (not recorded which). The J gene is TRBJ1-2, the V gene TRBV12-3 or TRBV12-4; a weak D match, TRBD1 (5 bases). Material: blood, either unsorted or a sorted T cell fraction (not recorded which). The CDR3 reads CASRSDSSGYTF. The CDR3 DNA reads TGTGCCAGCAGATCCGACAGTTCTGGCTACACCTTC.